Following are 3 T cell receptor beta chains from one sample sequenced in a study of OX40 agonist ivuxolimab in advanced cancers. The repertoire was sequenced with immunoSEQ multiplex PCR; TCRdb's copy has only in-frame clones and lacks some. The profile shows 100,000 or so clones, approximately 90% of them singletons. The starting material was CD4+ or CD8+ T cells sorted from blood, obtained in a trial of the OX40 agonist ivuxolimab. The receptors were sampled from an adult with an advanced solid tumor such as melanoma, head and neck, liver or kidney cancer.

The genes are TRBV10-1 and TRBJ1-1; 10 nucleotides line up with TRBD1. J lost 3 bases, V lost 2 bases, and 3 bases had no gene match. CDR1 is WNHNN, CDR2 SYGVQD, per germline (reference sequence). This CDR3 spans 15 amino acids. CDR3 DNA sequence: TGCGCCAGCAGTGAGCGGACAGGGGGGTACACTGAAGCTTTCTTT. Translating it yields CASSERTGGYTEAFF.

The rearrangement links TRBV5-1 to TRBJ1-2; D perhaps matches TRBD1 (5 bases). The CDR3 contains 15 residues. Germline CDR1 SGHRS, CDR2 YFSETQ. V lost 0 bases and J lost 1, with 10 bases in between. The CDR3 protein is CASSLEGRDNYGYTF. The CDR3, as DNA: TGCGCCAGCAGCTTGGAGGGCAGGGATAACTATGGCTACACCTTC.

The chain combines TRBV7-8 with TRBJ2-1; D gene ambiguous. Trimming removed 5 bases from V and 1 base from J, with 12 bases in between. CDR3 length equals 15 residues. CDR1 is SGHVS and CDR2 is FQNEAQ in the germline V gene. In nucleotides, the CDR3 is TGTGCCAGCAGCCCCCAGCAGTCATCCTACAATGAGCAGTTCTTC. As protein: CASSPQQSSYNEQFF.